The clone carrying this T cell receptor (beta chain) was observed a handful of times. Per the original methods: Nucleated cell counts were estimated from reference gene primer amplification. Generated by immunoSEQ multiplex PCR, the TCRdb table keeps only in-frame clones and is missing some. V, J and clone size reflect that table, while D and trimming were determined from the DNA. The data show about 100,000 clones, with approximately 82% seen just once and 9.5% to 10% held by the top ten. The source of the sample is a study of blood T cell repertoires in COVID-19. At the level of the study: Samples taken during acute and convalescent COVID-19 were collected in the United States, Italy and Spain. PBMCs, B-cell-depleted T cells, or T cells provided the cDNA or gDNA that made up the material.

The CDR3 is made up of 16 amino acids. The V gene's germline CDR1 is SGHVS and CDR2 FNYEAQ. The V gene end was trimmed by 4 bases and the J gene end by 7 bases; junction bases not matched to a gene: 11. The rearrangement links TRBV7-6 to TRBJ2-1, with TRBD2 matching 9 bases. This TCR derives from a man in his fifties or sixties with active or convalescent COVID-19. The specimen was peripheral blood. In DNA, the CDR3 is TGTGCCAGCAGCTCAGGGGTTAGCGGGAGTCGTAATGAGCAGTTCTTC. Protein sequence: CASSSGVSGSRNEQFF.